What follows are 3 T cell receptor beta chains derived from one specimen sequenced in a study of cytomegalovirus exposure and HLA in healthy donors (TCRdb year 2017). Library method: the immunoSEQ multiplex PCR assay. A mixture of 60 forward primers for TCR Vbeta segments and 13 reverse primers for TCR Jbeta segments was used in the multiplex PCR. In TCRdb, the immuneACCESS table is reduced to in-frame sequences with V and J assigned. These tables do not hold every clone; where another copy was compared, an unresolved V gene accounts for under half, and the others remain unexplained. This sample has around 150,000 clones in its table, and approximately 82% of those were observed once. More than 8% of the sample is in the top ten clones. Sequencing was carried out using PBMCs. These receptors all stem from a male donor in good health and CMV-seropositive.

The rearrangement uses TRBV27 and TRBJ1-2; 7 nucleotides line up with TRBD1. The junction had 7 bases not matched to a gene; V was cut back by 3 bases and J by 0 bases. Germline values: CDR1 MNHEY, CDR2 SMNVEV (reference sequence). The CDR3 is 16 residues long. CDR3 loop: CASSFKGQGANYGYTF. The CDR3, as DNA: TGTGCCAGCAGTTTTAAGGGGCAGGGGGCTAACTATGGCTACACCTTC.

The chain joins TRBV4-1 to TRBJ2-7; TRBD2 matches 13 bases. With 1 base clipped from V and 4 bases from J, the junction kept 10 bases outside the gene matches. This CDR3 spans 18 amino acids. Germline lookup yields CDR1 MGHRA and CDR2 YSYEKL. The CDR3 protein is CASSQGGLAGRPRYEQYF. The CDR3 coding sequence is TGCGCCAGCAGCCAAGGGGGACTAGCGGGGAGACCTAGGTACGAGCAGTACTTC.

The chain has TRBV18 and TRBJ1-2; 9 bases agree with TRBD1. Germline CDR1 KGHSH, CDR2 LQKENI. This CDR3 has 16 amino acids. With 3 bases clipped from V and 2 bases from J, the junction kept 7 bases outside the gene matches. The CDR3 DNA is TGTGCCAGCTCACCGTCACAGGGGGCTTTGAACTATGGCTACACCTTC. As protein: CASSPSQGALNYGYTF.